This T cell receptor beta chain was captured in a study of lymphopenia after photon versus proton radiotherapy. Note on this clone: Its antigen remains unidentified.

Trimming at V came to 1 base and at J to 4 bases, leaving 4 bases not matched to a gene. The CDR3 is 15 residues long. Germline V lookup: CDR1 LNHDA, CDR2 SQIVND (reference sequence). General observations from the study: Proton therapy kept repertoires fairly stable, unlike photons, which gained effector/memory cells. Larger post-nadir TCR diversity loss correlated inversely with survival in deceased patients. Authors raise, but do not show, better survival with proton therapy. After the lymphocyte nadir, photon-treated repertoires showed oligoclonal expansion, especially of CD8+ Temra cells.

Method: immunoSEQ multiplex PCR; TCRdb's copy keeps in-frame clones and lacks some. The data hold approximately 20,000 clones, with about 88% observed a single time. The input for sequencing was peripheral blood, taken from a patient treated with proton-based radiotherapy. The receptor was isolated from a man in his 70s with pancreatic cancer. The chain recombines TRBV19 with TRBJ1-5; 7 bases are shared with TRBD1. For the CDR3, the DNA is TGTGCCAGTAGTATAGTGGGACAGACAAATCAGCCCCAGCATTTT. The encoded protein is CASSIVGQTNQPQHF. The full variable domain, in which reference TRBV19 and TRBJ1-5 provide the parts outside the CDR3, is DGGITQSPKYLFRKEGQNVTLSCEQNLNHDAMYWYRQDPGQGLRLIYYSQIVNDFQKGDIAEGYSVSREKKESFPLTVTSAQKNPTAFYLCASSIVGQTNQPQHFGDGTRLSIL.